This is a list of T cell receptor beta chains from one sample in a study of cytomegalovirus exposure and HLA in healthy donors. Profiled with immunoSEQ multiplex PCR; TCRdb holds only in-frame clones, not every one. The table has about 110,000 clones, 69% seen once. Sample: PBMCs. These receptors originate from a man aged 30 to 39 in good health and CMV-seronegative. Both conserved end residues are part of each CDR3. The D gene is left open where the match is weak. Rows give clone size only sometimes, using once, few, many, or a class for an expanded clone.

>NA|TRBJ2-7|TRBD2|TRBV9
CASSLSGSPYEQYF
TGTGCCAGCAGCCTTAGCGGGAGCCCCTACGAGCAGTACTTC
>NA|TRBJ1-5|TRBD1|TRBV30
CAWSSTPQGSHSNQPQHF
TGTGCCTGGAGTTCGACCCCACAGGGGTCACATAGCAATCAGCCCCAGCATTTT
>once|TRBJ2-7|NA|TRBV29-1
CSVGLGTGVRKYF
NA
>once|TRBJ2-3|NA|TRBV19
CASSIAGTDTQYF
TGTGCCAGTAGTATAGCAGGCACAGATACGCAGTATTTT
>NA|TRBJ2-5|NA|TRBV11-3
CASSLGARGETQYF
TGTGCCAGCAGCTTGGGGGCACGGGGAGAGACCCAGTACTTC
>once|TRBJ1-1|TRBD1|TRBV28
CASSFPQPGQGIEAFF
TGTGCCAGCAGTTTCCCACAACCGGGACAGGGAATTGAAGCTTTCTTT
>NA|TRBJ1-1|NA|TRBV9
CASSVTMGGTEAFF
TGTGCCAGCAGCGTAACCATGGGGGGGACAGAAGCTTTCTTT
>NA|TRBJ1-5|TRBD1|TRBV18
CASSAGTGGNQPQHF
TGTGCCAGCTCAGCCGGGACAGGGGGCAATCAGCCCCAGCATTTT
>NA|TRBJ2-3|NA|TRBV5-1
CASSLFTAGPTDTQYF
TGCGCCAGCAGCTTGTTCACGGCGGGACCCACAGATACGCAGTATTTT
>few|TRBJ1-1|NA|TRBV28
CASREDSLEAFF
TGTGCCAGCAGGGAGGACAGCCTTGAAGCTTTCTTT
>NA|TRBJ2-7|TRBD1|TRBV6-5
CASYAPGQGAGEQYF
TGTGCCAGCTATGCACCGGGACAGGGGGCTGGAGAGCAGTACTTC
>few|TRBJ2-7|NA|TRBV18
CASSPGLASLNYEQYF
TGTGCCAGCTCACCAGGGCTAGCGTCACTAAACTACGAGCAGTACTTC
>few|TRBJ1-1|NA|TRBV11-2
CASSSPRRPNTEAFF
TGTGCCAGCAGCTCCCCGCGGCGGCCGAACACTGAAGCTTTCTTT
>NA|TRBJ2-1|TRBD1|TRBV29-1
CSVVTGANEQFF
TGCAGCGTTGTGACAGGGGCCAATGAGCAGTTCTTC
>once|TRBJ2-5|NA|TRBV5-1
CASRIQEGETQYF
TGCGCCAGCAGGATACAGGAGGGAGAGACCCAGTACTTC
>NA|TRBJ1-3|NA|TRBV5-1
CASSSSGPGNTIYF
TGCGCCAGCAGCTCCAGCGGGCCGGGAAACACCATATATTTT
>NA|TRBJ2-7|NA|TRBV5-8
CASSLVVGGVGYEQYF
TGTGCCAGCAGCTTGGTTGTAGGGGGGGTCGGCTACGAGCAGTACTTC
>NA|TRBJ2-7|NA|TRBV7-9
CASTTQSDEQYF
TGTGCCAGCACGACACAGTCGGACGAGCAGTACTTC
>NA|TRBJ2-3|NA|TRBV11-3
CASSSTGAGTDTQYF
TGTGCCAGCAGCTCGACAGGAGCGGGCACAGATACGCAGTATTTT
>NA|TRBJ2-7|NA|TRBV7-9
CASSSRQSAYEQYF
TGTGCCAGCAGCTCGAGGCAGTCCGCCTACGAGCAGTACTTC
>few|TRBJ1-1|NA|TRBV5-5
CASRQLRGGTEAFF
TGTGCCAGCAGACAACTACGGGGGGGCACTGAAGCTTTCTTT
>NA|TRBJ1-6|NA|TRBV7-2
CASSLAHGAPLHF
TGTGCCAGCAGCTTAGCCCATGGAGCACCCCTCCACTTT
>NA|TRBJ1-2|NA|TRBV4-2
CASSQETPGYTF
TGTGCCAGCAGCCAAGAAACACCTGGCTACACCTTC
>once|TRBJ2-1|NA|TRBV11-1
CASGGRDSYNEQFF
TGTGCCAGCGGGGGCCGGGACTCCTACAATGAGCAGTTCTTC
>NA|TRBJ1-3|NA|TRBV28
CASSNRDSGNTIYF
TGTGCCAGCAGCAATCGGGACTCTGGAAACACCATATATTTT
>NA|TRBJ1-5|TRBD1|TRBV2
CASSERAGGSNQPQHF
TGTGCCAGCAGTGAAAGGGCAGGGGGGAGCAATCAGCCCCAGCATTTT
>NA|TRBJ2-3|TRBD2|TRBV7-3
CASASDPREGSDTQYF
TGTGCCAGCGCCTCAGACCCGCGGGAGGGCAGCGATACGCAGTATTTT
>NA|TRBJ1-5|TRBD1|TRBV19
CASSQGAGSNQPQHF
TGTGCCAGTAGTCAGGGGGCGGGTAGCAATCAGCCCCAGCATTTT
>NA|TRBJ2-7|NA|TRBV18
CASSPRAGGSYEQYF
TGTGCCAGCTCACCGCGGGCAGGGGGGTCCTACGAGCAGTACTTC
>NA|TRBJ2-1|NA|TRBV4-1
CASNLNPNFYNEQFF
TGCGCCAGCAACCTTAACCCGAACTTCTACAATGAGCAGTTCTTC
>once|TRBJ1-1|NA|TRBV19
CASSVDRPLNTEAFF
TGTGCCAGTAGTGTAGACAGGCCATTGAACACTGAAGCTTTCTTT
>NA|TRBJ1-5|NA|TRBV28
CASSLTSARPF
TGTGCCAGCAGTTTAACATCAGCGCGTCCCTTT
>few|TRBJ1-3|NA|TRBV29-1
CSVGDSRGALYF
TGCAGCGTTGGGGACTCTCGGGGGGCCTTATATTTT
>once|TRBJ2-1|TRBD1|TRBV19
CASSIRRTGSYNEQFF
TGTGCCAGTAGTATTCGAAGGACAGGAAGTTACAATGAGCAGTTCTTC
>NA|TRBJ2-1|TRBD2|TRBV6-6
CASTLAETYNEQFF
TGTGCCAGCACACTAGCGGAAACCTACAATGAGCAGTTCTTC
>NA|TRBJ2-7|TRBD1|TRBV11-2
CASSLYFRGQGEQYF
TGTGCCAGCAGCTTATATTTTAGGGGGCAGGGCGAGCAGTACTTC
>NA|TRBJ1-6|NA|TRBV5-6
CASSLGLTNSPLHF
TGTGCCAGCAGCCTTGGGCTAACTAATTCACCCCTCCACTTT
>few|TRBJ2-4|TRBD1|TRBV6-1
CASRRDRGKGNIQYF
TGTGCCAGCAGAAGGGACAGGGGGAAGGGGAACATTCAGTACTTC
>few|TRBJ1-5|NA|TRBV4-3
CASSQDFGQPQHF
TGCGCCAGCAGCCAAGATTTCGGTCAGCCCCAGCATTTT
>NA|TRBJ2-7|TRBD2|TRBV6-5
CASRTRLRGGHEQYF
TGTGCCAGCAGAACTCGACTCCGGGGAGGGCACGAGCAGTACTTC
>NA|TRBJ2-1|NA|TRBV18
CASSPQRSNNEQFF
TGTGCCAGCTCACCTCAGCGTTCCAACAATGAGCAGTTCTTC